The 24 T cell receptor beta chains below come from one sample, sequenced in a study of vaccination and CD4 T cells after COVID-19. At the Johns Hopkins FTIC core, DNA taken from cultured CD4+ T cells was sequenced by way of the Oncomine TCR Beta short-read assay. Each CDR3 protein gets one entry after TCRdb re-called the PCR reads with MiXCR. This sample carries 7,000 or so distinct CDR3 sequences, 70% to 80% of them seen once, and the ten largest clones take about 34%. Documented treatment: approximately 10-day PBMC culture with coronavirus spike peptide pools or control peptides (ViraFEST assay). These receptors' antigens are unknown. The sequencing sample was made of CD4+ T cells from blood, cultured in vitro. The receptors originated from a human donor who had recovered from COVID-19.

The V and J genes are TRBV6-5 and TRBJ2-2; 8 positions match TRBD2. CDR1 and CDR2 (germline): MNHEY, SVGAGI. V lost 4 bases, J lost 0 bases, and 10 bases stayed unmatched. The CDR3 sequence is 18 residues long. Here the CDR3 DNA reads TGTGCCAGCAGTTCCGTGACTTTAGCGGGGACGAACACCGGGGAGCTGTTTTTT. Residues: CASSSVTLAGTNTGELFF.

The chain links TRBV20-1 to TRBJ2-7; 7 positions match TRBD2. The germline V gene has CDR1 DFQATT and CDR2 SNEGSKA (reference sequence). V lost 8 bases to trimming and J lost 0 bases; unmatched junction nucleotides: 16. This CDR3 spans 16 amino acids. CDR3 nucleotides: TGCAGTCCAGCGGGGTTCTTACGACCCCACTCCTACGAGCAGTACTTC. Its protein is CSPAGFLRPHSYEQYF.

This clonotype was seen just once. This rearrangement joins TRBV20-1 to TRBJ2-7; TRBD1 aligns across 8 bases. J lost 0 bases, V lost 3 bases, and 1 base had no gene match. Germline V gene data show CDR1 as DFQATT and CDR2 as SNEGSKA (reference sequence). The CDR3 is 13 amino acids. CDR3 sequence reads: CSARDRASYEQYF. The CDR3 region has the DNA TGCAGTGCTAGGGACAGGGCCTCCTACGAGCAGTACTTC.

The chain employs TRBV12-3 or TRBV12-4 and TRBJ2-5, with 8 bases identical to TRBD1. The CDR3 loop spans 15 amino acids. The trim removed 3 bases at V and 5 bases at J, leaving 8 bases unmatched. CDR3 loop: CASSFFAGGSETQYF. The CDR3 DNA is TGTGCCAGCAGTTTTTTCGCAGGGGGCTCGGAGACCCAGTACTTC.

This chain joins TRBV19 and TRBJ2-5, with D perhaps matching TRBD2 (5 bases). Germline CDR1 and CDR2: LNHDA and SQIVND (reference sequence). V lost 5 bases and J lost 1, with 8 bases in between. CDR3 length: 13 amino acids. CDR3 nucleotides: TGTGCCAGTAGTTCGGGGTCCCAAGAGACCCAGTACTTC. This encodes CASSSGSQETQYF.

In this sample, this clonotype turned up a few times. The chain employs TRBV2 and TRBJ1-1; TRBD1 agrees at 9 bases. Unmatched junction bases numbered 6, after V lost 5 bases and J lost 5 bases. Germline-derived CDR1 and CDR2 are SNHLY and FYNNEI. The CDR3 totals 14 residues. Written as DNA, the CDR3 is TGTGCCAGCAGTCCGGACAGGGGATCGACTGAAGCTTTCTTT. It encodes CASSPDRGSTEAFF.

The genes are TRBV5-8 and TRBJ1-5, with D possibly being TRBD1 (6 bases). CDR3 size: 15 residues. Trimming removed 7 bases from V and 0 bases from J, with 14 bases in between. Germline CDR1 is SGHTS and CDR2 is YDEGEE. CDR3 sequence: CASPQDRTSNQPQHF. CDR3 nucleotides: TGTGCCAGCCCTCAGGACAGAACTAGCAATCAGCCCCAGCATTTT.

This clonotype has a handful of counts. The V call is TRBV7-8, the J call TRBJ2-7; the match to TRBD1 covers 9 bases. V lost 7 bases and J lost 3; bases outside the gene matches: 10. This CDR3 has 15 amino acids. Germline CDR1 is SGHVS and CDR2 is FQNEAQ. The CDR3 is CASTRGDRAYYEQYF. CDR3 DNA sequence: TGTGCCAGCACCCGGGGGGACAGGGCCTACTACGAGCAGTACTTC.

This chain uses TRBV4-3 with TRBJ1-3; D possibly corresponds to TRBD1 (6 bases). This CDR3 region has 16 residues. CDR1 and CDR2 from the germline V gene are LGHNA and YSLEER. V was cut by 2 bases and J by 0 bases, with 11 bases left in between. The CDR3 DNA reads as TGCGCCAGCAGCCAAAAACCACAGGGCTCTGGAAACACCATATATTTT. Translation gives CASSQKPQGSGNTIYF.

The chain couples TRBV28 to TRBJ1-1; D gene ambiguous. The CDR3 runs 11 residues. Germline loops: CDR1 MDHEN, CDR2 SYDVKM. Trimming pared 4 bases from V and 6 bases from J, leaving 6 bases between. CDR3 sequence: CASSSWAEAFF. The CDR3 DNA reads TGTGCCAGCAGTTCGTGGGCTGAAGCTTTCTTT. The full variable domain, rest sourced from reference TRBV28 and TRBJ1-1, is DVKVTQSSRYLVKRTGEKVFLECVQDMDHENMFWYRQDPGLGLRLIYFSYDVKMKEKGDIPEGYSVSREKKERFSLILESASTNQTSMYLCASSSWAEAFFGQGTRLTVV.

This chain uses TRBV19 with TRBJ1-5, with 7 bases that match TRBD1. Germline V gene lookup returns CDR1 LNHDA and CDR2 SQIVND (reference sequence). The ends lost 5 bases at V and 3 bases at J; junction bases unmatched: 7. The CDR3 sequence is 15 residues long. CDR3 nucleotides: TGTGCCAGTAGTGGGGGGGACAGTCTCAATCAGCCCCAGCATTTT. Protein product: CASSGGDSLNQPQHF. Drawing the rest from reference TRBV19 and TRBJ1-5, the complete variable domain is DGGITQSPKYLFRKEGQNVTLSCEQNLNHDAMYWYRQDPGQGLRLIYYSQIVNDFQKGDIAEGYSVSREKKESFPLTVTSAQKNPTAFYLCASSGGDSLNQPQHFGDGTRLSIL.

This rearrangement joins TRBV7-9 to TRBJ2-2; a possible D gene is TRBD2 (6 bases). The CDR3 runs 15 residues. V was clipped by 0 bases and J by 1 base, with 6 bases between them. Germline CDR1 and CDR2: SEHNR and FQNEAQ (reference sequence). CDR3 sequence reads: CASSLAAGNTGELFF. For the CDR3, the DNA is TGTGCCAGCAGCTTAGCAGCGGGGAACACCGGGGAGCTGTTTTTT.

This rearrangement joins TRBV7-9 to TRBJ2-7; D is ambiguous. In germline, CDR1 is SEHNR, CDR2 FQNEAQ (reference sequence). Trimming cost V 3 bases and J 6 bases, with 9 bases left between them. The CDR3 length is 12 residues. CDR3 protein: CASSLIVTEQYF. As DNA, the CDR3 is TGTGCCAGCAGCTTGATCGTAACCGAGCAGTACTTC.

This clonotype was detected a few times. The chain recombines TRBV7-2 with TRBJ2-3; maybe TRBD1 (5 bases). Germline-derived CDR1 and CDR2 are SGHTA and FQGNSA. V was shortened by 1 base and J by 0 bases, with 11 bases between the two germline ends. The CDR3 has 16 amino acids. This CDR3 reads CASSLGKGQSTDTQYF. CDR3 nucleotide sequence: TGTGCCAGCAGCTTAGGGAAGGGGCAGAGCACAGATACGCAGTATTTT. The complete variable domain, with remaining parts taken from reference TRBV7-2 and TRBJ2-3, reads GAGVSQSPSNKVTEKGKDVELRCDPISGHTALYWYRQSLGQGLEFLIYFQGNSAPDKSGLPSDRFSAERTGGSVSTLTIQRTQQEDSAVYLCASSLGKGQSTDTQYFGPGTRLTVL.

This clonotype was seen only a few times. The chain couples TRBV20-1 to TRBJ2-2; D tentatively fits TRBD1 or TRBD2 (5 bases each). Trimming pared 6 bases from V and 4 bases from J, leaving 21 bases between. The CDR3 runs 16 residues. CDR1 and CDR2 (germline): DFQATT, SNEGSKA (reference sequence). The CDR3 loop is CSATPTGTVATGELFF. In DNA, the CDR3 is TGCAGTGCCACCCCAACCGGGACGGTGGCCACCGGGGAGCTGTTTTTT.

This clonotype was found a few times. The V and J genes are TRBV2 and TRBJ1-6, with unresolved D. Germline CDR1 reads SNHLY; CDR2 reads FYNNEI. Trimming took off 4 bases at V and 9 bases at J, with 16 bases between the two ends. The CDR3 consists of 15 residues. CDR3 DNA sequence: TGTGCCAGCAGTGGTGAAGTCGGGTCAAGTTCACCCCTCCACTTT. Amino acid sequence: CASSGEVGSSSPLHF.

The chain joins TRBV20-1 to TRBJ1-5; D unresolved. The V gene lost 5 bases and the J gene lost 2 bases, with 16 bases spanning the gap. Germline V lookup: CDR1 DFQATT, CDR2 SNEGSKA (reference sequence). The length of the CDR3 is 15 residues. CDR3 in DNA: TGCAGTGCTCCTGACCCTTCCAGAGGCAATCAGCCCCAGCATTTT. Protein product: CSAPDPSRGNQPQHF.

This sequence joins TRBV5-1 and TRBJ2-7, with no clear D. The CDR3 runs 13 residues. V was pared by 0 bases and J by 6 bases, with 10 bases between. The germline V gene has CDR1 SGHRS and CDR2 YFSETQ. The CDR3 sequence is CASSLEGSGEQYF. The DNA for the CDR3 is TGCGCCAGCAGCTTGGAGGGTTCGGGCGAGCAGTACTTC. The whole variable domain, remainder taken from reference TRBV5-1 and TRBJ2-7, is KAGVTQTPRYLIKTRGQQVTLSCSPISGHRSVSWYQQTPGQGLQFLFEYFSETQRNKGNFPGRFSGRQFSNSRSEMNVSTLELGDSALYLCASSLEGSGEQYFGPGTRLTVT.

V and J are TRBV5-1 and TRBJ2-3; 7 bases are a match to TRBD1. V lost 3 bases to trimming and J lost 6 bases; unmatched junction nucleotides: 1. CDR1 and CDR2 (germline): SGHRS, YFSETQ. The CDR3 has 12 residues. The CDR3 spells CASSSQGDTQYF. In nucleotides, the CDR3 is TGCGCCAGCAGCTCACAGGGGGATACGCAGTATTTT.

CDR3 nucleotide sequence: TGTGCCAGCAGTGAGGTAGAGTGGACTAGCGGGGGTCAAGAGACCCAGTACTTC. Its protein is CASSEVEWTSGGQETQYF. The chain carries TRBV2 and TRBJ2-5; 13 nucleotides align to TRBD2. Germline V lookup: CDR1 SNHLY, CDR2 FYNNEI. Germline trimming cut 3 bases from V and 2 bases from J; bases unmatched to any gene: 9. The CDR3 is 18 residues long.

The chain uses TRBV30 and TRBJ1-2; tentative D call: TRBD1 (5 bases). Trimming cost V 0 bases and J 2 bases, with 10 bases left between them. This CDR3 is built from 14 residues. In germline, CDR1 is GTSNPN, CDR2 SVGIG (reference sequence). The CDR3 nucleotides are TGTGCCTGGAGTGTAGGGACGGCCAACTATGGCTACACCTTC. Amino acid sequence: CAWSVGTANYGYTF.

J is TRBJ2-5 and V is TRBV21-1. TRBV21-1 is a pseudogene segment. The CDR3 is 14 residues long. The DNA of the CDR3 is TGTGCCAGCAGCAAAGCGGAAGACCAAGAGACCCAGTACTTC. Its protein product is CASSKAEDQETQYF.

The chain uses TRBV12-3 or TRBV12-4 and TRBJ1-2; 7 nucleotides agree with TRBD1. With 4 bases clipped from V and 4 bases from J, the junction kept 6 bases outside the gene matches. This CDR3 is built from 14 residues. The CDR3 coding sequence is TGTGCCAGCAGTTGGGACAGTGGATTCTATGGCTACACCTTC. Protein: CASSWDSGFYGYTF.

V usage is TRBV6-1 and J usage is TRBJ2-1; 8 bases are a match to TRBD2. The CDR3 is 15 amino acids. The ends lost 7 bases at V and 7 bases at J; junction bases unmatched: 12. Germline V gene lookup returns CDR1 MNHNS and CDR2 SASEGT. CDR3 protein: CASNGGRAGGNEQFF. In DNA, the CDR3 is TGTGCCAGCAATGGGGGGCGGGCGGGGGGAAATGAGCAGTTCTTC.